Listed below are T cell receptor beta chains from one sample, sequenced in a study of Graves' ophthalmopathy and Graves' hyperthyroidism. TCRdb reprocessed the multiplex PCR reads with MiXCR, giving one entry per CDR3 protein. The sample lists a few hundred thousand distinct CDR3 sequences; roughly 21% were seen once. The sequenced sample was peripheral blood. These receptors all come from a woman under 30 with stable Graves' hyperthyroidism. Both conserved end residues are part of each CDR3. D genes are given only for firm matches. The size of a clone is reported for some rows only, either as once, few or many, or as a class for expanded clones.

>many|TRBJ2-7|14|TRBV20-1|TRBD2
CSARDPSGSYGQYF
TGCAGTGCTAGAGATCCCAGCGGGAGCTACGGGCAGTACTTC
>many|TRBJ1-1|14|TRBV12-3/TRBV12-4|.
CASSPRRAVPEAFF
TGTGCCAGCAGTCCCCGGAGGGCAGTCCCTGAAGCTTTCTTT
>many|TRBJ1-5|15|TRBV20-1|.
CSASFGLESNQPQHF
TGCAGTGCCTCTTTCGGTCTGGAAAGCAATCAGCCCCAGCATTTT
>many|TRBJ1-1|15|TRBV7-2|.
CASSRPRGGNTEAFF
TGTGCCAGCAGCCGACCCCGAGGGGGGAACACTGAAGCTTTCTTT
>many|TRBJ2-3|12|TRBV28|.
CASSLPTDTQYF
TGTGCCAGCAGTTTACCCACAGATACGCAGTATTTT
>many|TRBJ2-7|14|TRBV20-1|TRBD1
CSAPGQGISYEQYF
TGCAGTGCTCCCGGACAGGGGATATCCTACGAGCAGTACTTC
>few|TRBJ2-2|14|TRBV5-1|.
CASSEAGNTGELFF
TGCGCCAGCAGCGAGGCGGGAAACACCGGGGAGCTGTTTTTT
>many|TRBJ1-2|16|TRBV5-1|.
CASSFGPLRGDYGYTF
TGCGCCAGCAGCTTTGGGCCTCTGAGGGGTGATTATGGCTACACCTTC
>many|TRBJ1-1|13|TRBV6-5|.
CASSYGGGSEAFF
TGTGCCAGCAGTTACGGGGGGGGATCTGAAGCTTTCTTT
>many|TRBJ1-1|18|TRBV6-5|TRBD1
CASSRYNRGLGPNTEAFF
TGTGCCAGCAGTCGTTACAACAGGGGGCTAGGTCCCAACACTGAAGCTTTCTTT
>.|TRBJ2-2|11|TRBV12-3/TRBV12-4|.
CATKAGGELFF
TGTGCCACCAAGGCGGGGGGGGAGCTGTTTTTT
>many|TRBJ2-5|13|TRBV6-5|TRBD2
CASRVRGLETQYF
TGTGCCAGCAGGGTGCGGGGGTTGGAGACCCAGTACTTC
>many|TRBJ2-7|19|TRBV2|.
CASDYLGPPGRRNSYEQYF
TGTGCCAGCGATTACTTAGGACCCCCGGGGCGGAGGAACTCCTACGAGCAGTACTTC
>many|TRBJ2-5|13|TRBV28|.
CASSLETGETQYF
TGTGCCAGCAGTTTAGAGACAGGAGAGACCCAGTACTTC
>.|TRBJ1-2|21|TRBV7-2|.
CASSFIFIGIREPVANYVYTF
TGTGCCAGCAGCTTTATCTTCATCGGGATAAGGGAGCCTGTGGCTAACTATGTCTACACCTTC
>many|TRBJ2-5|17|TRBV6-2/TRBV6-3|TRBD2
CASSHLGWASGQETQYF
TGTGCCAGCAGTCACCTCGGTTGGGCTAGCGGCCAAGAGACCCAGTACTTC
>many|TRBJ2-5|15|TRBV2|.
CASSEARTFQETQYF
TGTGCCAGCAGTGAAGCTCGGACATTCCAAGAGACCCAGTACTTC
>many|TRBJ2-5|20|TRBV18|.
CASSPLGPGVNQITQETQYF
TGTGCCAGCTCACCACTGGGACCGGGGGTGAACCAGATTACACAAGAGACCCAGTACTTC
>many|TRBJ2-7|17|TRBV7-4|TRBD2
CASSLLGLAGTVYEQYF
TGTGCCAGCAGCTTATTAGGGCTAGCGGGGACCGTCTACGAGCAGTACTTC
>many|TRBJ2-5|17|TRBV20-1|TRBD1
CSARTGTGLGPQETQYF
TGCAGTGCTAGAACCGGGACAGGGTTGGGACCTCAAGAGACCCAGTACTTC